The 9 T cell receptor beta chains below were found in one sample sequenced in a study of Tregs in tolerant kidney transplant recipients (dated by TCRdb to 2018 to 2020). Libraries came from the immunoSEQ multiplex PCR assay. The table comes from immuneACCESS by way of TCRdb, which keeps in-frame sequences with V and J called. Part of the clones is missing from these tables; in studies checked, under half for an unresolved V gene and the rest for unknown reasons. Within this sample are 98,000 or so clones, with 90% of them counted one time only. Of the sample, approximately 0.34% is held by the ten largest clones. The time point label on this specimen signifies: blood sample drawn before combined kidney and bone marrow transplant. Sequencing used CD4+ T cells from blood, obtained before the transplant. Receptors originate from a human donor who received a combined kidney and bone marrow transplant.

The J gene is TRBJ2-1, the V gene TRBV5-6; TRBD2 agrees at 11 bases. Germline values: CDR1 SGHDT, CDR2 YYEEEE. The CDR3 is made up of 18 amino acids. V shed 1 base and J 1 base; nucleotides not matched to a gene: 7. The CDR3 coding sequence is TGTGCCAGCAGCTTGAGGACTAGCGGGCCTACTTCCTACAATGAGCAGTTCTTC. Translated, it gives CASSLRTSGPTSYNEQFF.

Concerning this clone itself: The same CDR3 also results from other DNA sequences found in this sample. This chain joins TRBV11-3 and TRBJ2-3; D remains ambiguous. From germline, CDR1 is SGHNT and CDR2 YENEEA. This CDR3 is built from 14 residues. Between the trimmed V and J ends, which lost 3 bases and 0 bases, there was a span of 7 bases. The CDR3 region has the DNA TGTGCCAGCAGCTTGGCCGGGAGCACAGATACGCAGTATTTT. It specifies CASSLAGSTDTQYF.

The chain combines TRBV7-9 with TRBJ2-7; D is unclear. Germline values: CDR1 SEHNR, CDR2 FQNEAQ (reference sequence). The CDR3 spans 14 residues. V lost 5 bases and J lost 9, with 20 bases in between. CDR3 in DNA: TGTGCCAGCAGCCCCCGTCGTAGCAGCGATCTGCAGTACTTC. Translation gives CASSPRRSSDLQYF. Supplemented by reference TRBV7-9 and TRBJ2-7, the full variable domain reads DTGVSQNPRHKITKRGQNVTFRCDPISEHNRLYWYRQTLGQGPEFLTYFQNEAQLEKSRLLSDRFSAERPKGSFSTLEIQRTEQGDSAMYLCASSPRRSSDLQYFGPGTRLTVT.

The DNA for the CDR3 is TGTGCCAGCAGCCCGGGACAGACCCAGCCCCAGCATTTT. This translates into CASSPGQTQPQHF. This chain connects TRBV11-2 to TRBJ1-5; 7 nucleotides agree with TRBD1. With 5 bases clipped from V and 7 bases from J, the junction kept 5 bases outside the gene matches. CDR1 and CDR2 from the germline V gene are SGHAT and FQNNGV. The CDR3 has 13 amino acids. Full variable domain (missing parts from reference TRBV11-2 and TRBJ1-5): EAGVAQSPRYKIIEKRQSVAFWCNPISGHATLYWYQQILGQGPKLLIQFQNNGVVDDSQLPKDRFSAERLKGVDSTLKIQPAKLEDSAVYLCASSPGQTQPQHFGDGTRLSIL.

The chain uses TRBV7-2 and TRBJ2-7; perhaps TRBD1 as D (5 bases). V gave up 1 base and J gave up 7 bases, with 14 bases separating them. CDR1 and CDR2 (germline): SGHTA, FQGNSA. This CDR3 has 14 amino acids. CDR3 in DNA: TGTGCCAGCAGCTTAGGGGCAGGGTTAAAAGAGCAGTACTTC. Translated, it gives CASSLGAGLKEQYF.

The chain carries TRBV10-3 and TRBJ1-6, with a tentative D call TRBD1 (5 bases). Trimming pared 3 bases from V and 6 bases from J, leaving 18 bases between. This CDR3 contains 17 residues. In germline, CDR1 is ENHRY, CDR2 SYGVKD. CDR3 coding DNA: TGTGCCATCAGTGATCCCGCAGGGAGGGAATTTAATTCACCCCTCCACTTT. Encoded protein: CAISDPAGREFNSPLHF.

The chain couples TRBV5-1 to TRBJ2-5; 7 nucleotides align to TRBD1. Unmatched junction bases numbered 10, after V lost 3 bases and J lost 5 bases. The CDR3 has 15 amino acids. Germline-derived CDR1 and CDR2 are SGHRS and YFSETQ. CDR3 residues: CASSSSGGLRETQYF. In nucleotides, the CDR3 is TGCGCCAGCAGCTCGTCAGGGGGTTTGAGGGAGACCCAGTACTTC.

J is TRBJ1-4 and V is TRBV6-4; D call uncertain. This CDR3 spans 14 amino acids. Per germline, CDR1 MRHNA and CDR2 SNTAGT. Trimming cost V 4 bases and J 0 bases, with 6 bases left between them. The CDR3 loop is CASSASATNEKLFF. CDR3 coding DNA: TGTGCCAGCAGTGCCAGCGCAACTAATGAAAAACTGTTTTTT.

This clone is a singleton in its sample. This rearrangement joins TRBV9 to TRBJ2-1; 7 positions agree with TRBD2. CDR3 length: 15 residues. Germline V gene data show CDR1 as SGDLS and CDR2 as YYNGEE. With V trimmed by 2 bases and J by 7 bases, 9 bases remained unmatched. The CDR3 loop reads CASSVGGRDVNEQFF. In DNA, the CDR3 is TGTGCCAGCAGCGTCGGGGGGAGAGATGTAAATGAGCAGTTCTTC.